Each of the 24 T cell receptor beta chains below was sequenced from the same sample in a study of T cell repertoires in aging, cancer and after chemotherapy. Amplification of TCR beta used genomic DNA extracted from peripheral blood. Multiplex touch-down PCR with TRB-A/B primers amplified rearranged V-D-J TRB sequences. MiXCR was run by TCRdb on the multiplex PCR reads, yielding one entry per CDR3 protein. The table lists approximately 10,000 distinct CDR3 sequences, about 45% of them singletons. Input material: blood. The receptors originated from a human donor in good health.

Comments on this clonotype: The limits of the CDR3 on the DNA are not certain, so only TCRdb's listed CDR3 is given. The CDR3 here is CASSHRGLRAVLRTDTQYF. The chain couples TRBV4-3 to TRBJ2-3; TRBD1, the D gene given by the table, was not confirmed from the DNA. A total of 19 residues make up the CDR3, ends included. CDR1 is LGHNA and CDR2 is YSLEER in the germline V gene.

The chain has TRBV12-3 or TRBV12-4 and TRBJ2-4; 9 nucleotides match TRBD1. The CDR3 loop spans 19 amino acids. V gave up 6 bases and J gave up 0 bases; unmatched junction bases: 15. CDR3 bases: TGTGCCAGCAGACATGGACAGGGGACATCCCTACTAGCCAAAAACATTCAGTACTTC. It codes for CASRHGQGTSLLAKNIQYF.

The chain combines TRBV20-1 with TRBJ1-5, with D hard to call. The CDR3 loop spans 14 amino acids. Germline V gene sequence: CDR1 DFQATT, CDR2 SNEGSKA (reference sequence). Trimming took 3 bases from V and 0 from J, leaving 9 bases between them. In DNA form, the CDR3 reads TGCAGTGCTAGTGACCCGTATAGCAATCAGCCCCAGCATTTT. Its protein is CSASDPYSNQPQHF.

CDR3 bases: TGTGCCAGCAGTTCGTCAGGGGGCGATGAGCAGTTCTTC. It yields the protein CASSSSGGDEQFF. This chain joins TRBV6-4 and TRBJ2-1; 8 nucleotides line up with TRBD1. The J segment lost 8 bases and the V segment lost 5 bases, leaving 5 bases of the junction unmatched. Germline assignment: CDR1 MRHNA and CDR2 SNTAGT. The CDR3 has 13 amino acids.

For the CDR3, the DNA is TGTGCCAGCAGCTTATTAGCGGATCCCCCCTACGAGCAGTACTTC. Translating gives CASSLLADPPYEQYF. The V and J genes are TRBV7-2 and TRBJ2-7; D may be TRBD2 (6 bases). The V gene lost 2 bases and the J gene lost 2 bases, with 13 bases spanning the gap. The CDR3 loop spans 15 amino acids. Germline loops: CDR1 SGHTA, CDR2 FQGNSA. Combining the CDR3 with reference TRBV7-2 and TRBJ2-7 gives the whole variable domain GAGVSQSPSNKVTEKGKDVELRCDPISGHTALYWYRQSLGQGLEFLIYFQGNSAPDKSGLPSDRFSAERTGGSVSTLTIQRTQQEDSAVYLCASSLLADPPYEQYFGPGTRLTVT.

The chain has TRBV7-3 and TRBJ1-2, with 8 bases aligning to TRBD1. Per the germline V gene, CDR1 is SGHTA and CDR2 is FQGTGA. The J segment lost 9 bases and the V segment lost 6 bases, leaving 9 bases of the junction unmatched. The CDR3 has 13 residues. The CDR3 reads CASSEIQGASYTF. As DNA, the CDR3 is TGTGCCAGCAGTGAAATCCAGGGGGCTAGCTACACCTTC.

This clonotype has only a few counts. V gene TRBV19 combines with J gene TRBJ1-2, with D hard to call. The CDR3 is 12 residues long. CDR1 and CDR2 (germline): LNHDA, SQIVND (reference sequence). V was clipped by 5 bases and J by 7 bases, with 11 bases between them. CDR3 bases: TGTGCCAGTAGTGCGATCACGGTTGGCTACACCTTC. Its translation: CASSAITVGYTF.

This rearrangement joins TRBV19 to TRBJ2-5; D possibly corresponds to TRBD1 (6 bases). Germline CDR1 is LNHDA and CDR2 is SQIVND (reference sequence). The CDR3 spans 16 residues. The V end lost 1 base, the J end lost 0 bases, and 12 bases lay between the germline ends. As DNA, the CDR3 is TGTGCCAGTAGTATAGTTACAGGGTCGTACCAAGAGACCCAGTACTTC. Translated, it gives CASSIVTGSYQETQYF.

A few counts support this clonotype. The chain carries TRBV10-3 and TRBJ2-1, with D possibly being TRBD2 (8 bases). The germline CDR1 and CDR2 sequences are ENHRY and SYGVKD. Trimming left V 6 bases short and J 3 bases short, with 18 bases between. The CDR3 contains 16 residues. DNA for the CDR3: TGTGCCATCAGATCCAGGGGGAGCGGGGGCTACAATGAGCAGTTCTTC. Its translation: CAIRSRGSGGYNEQFF.

This chain connects TRBV5-6 to TRBJ2-7, with TRBD1 identical over 8 bases. This CDR3 is 14 amino acids long. The junction had 1 base not matched to a gene; V was cut back by 0 bases and J by 2 bases. CDR1 and CDR2 from the germline V gene are SGHDT and YYEEEE. Here the CDR3 reads CASSLGTGTYEQYF. CDR3 bases: TGTGCCAGCAGCTTGGGGACAGGGACCTACGAGCAGTACTTC. The entire variable domain, with the rest obtained from reference TRBV5-6 and TRBJ2-7, is as follows: DAGVTQSPTHLIKTRGQQVTLRCSPKSGHDTVSWYQQALGQGPQFIFQYYEEEERQRGNFPDRFSGHQFPNYSSELNVNALLLGDSALYLCASSLGTGTYEQYFGPGTRLTVT.

The V gene is TRBV10-3, the J gene TRBJ2-5; D unresolved. Germline V gene data show CDR1 as ENHRY and CDR2 as SYGVKD. The CDR3 is made up of 15 amino acids. Trimming removed 2 bases at V and 0 bases at J, with 10 bases between. The CDR3 sequence is CAISEGGWYQETQYF. In nucleotides, the CDR3 is TGTGCCATCAGTGAGGGTGGGTGGTACCAAGAGACCCAGTACTTC.

The rearrangement uses TRBV7-2 and TRBJ2-7; TRBD2 matches 7 bases. This CDR3 comprises 16 residues. CDR1 is SGHTA, CDR2 FQGNSA, per germline. V lost 5 bases to trimming and J lost 6 bases; unmatched junction nucleotides: 16. The DNA for the CDR3 is TGTGCCAGCAGCCCTAGGGAGGGCCAGGGAGTCTCCGAGCAGTACTTC. This sequence encodes CASSPREGQGVSEQYF. Full variable domain (missing parts from reference TRBV7-2 and TRBJ2-7): GAGVSQSPSNKVTEKGKDVELRCDPISGHTALYWYRQSLGQGLEFLIYFQGNSAPDKSGLPSDRFSAERTGGSVSTLTIQRTQQEDSAVYLCASSPREGQGVSEQYFGPGTRLTVT.

The chain is built from TRBV5-6 and TRBJ1-5; D may be TRBD1 (5 bases). Per germline, CDR1 SGHDT and CDR2 YYEEEE. Trimming removed 4 bases at V and 3 bases at J, with 11 bases between. The CDR3 contains 14 residues. Here the CDR3 reads CASSLRGVNQPQHF. CDR3 nucleotides: TGTGCCAGCAGCCTAAGAGGGGTCAATCAGCCCCAGCATTTT. The full variable domain, completed using reference TRBV5-6 and TRBJ1-5, is DAGVTQSPTHLIKTRGQQVTLRCSPKSGHDTVSWYQQALGQGPQFIFQYYEEEERQRGNFPDRFSGHQFPNYSSELNVNALLLGDSALYLCASSLRGVNQPQHFGDGTRLSIL.

This rearrangement joins TRBV19 to TRBJ1-2; D not certain. The germline V and J ends were trimmed by 3 bases and 2 bases, with 13 bases remaining between them. Germline V CDR1 and CDR2: LNHDA, SQIVND (reference sequence). There are 15 residues in the CDR3. The CDR3 is CASSMETLENYGYTF. CDR3 bases: TGTGCCAGTAGTATGGAAACGTTGGAAAACTATGGCTACACCTTC.

This chain joins TRBV19 and TRBJ2-2; tentatively, D is TRBD2 (6 bases). Deletions cut 6 bases from V and 6 bases from J, with 14 bases between. The CDR3 consists of 14 residues. Per the germline V gene, CDR1 is LNHDA and CDR2 is SQIVND (reference sequence). The CDR3 nucleotides read TGTGCCAGTAGCGGGAGAGCTACCCCCGGGGAGCTGTTTTTT. Its protein is CASSGRATPGELFF.

This clonotype came up a few times. This chain joins TRBV10-3 and TRBJ2-7; 12 nucleotides match TRBD2. V shed 2 bases, J shed 0 bases, and the junction held 2 bases outside the gene matches. The CDR3 runs 16 residues. Germline V gives CDR1 ENHRY, CDR2 SYGVKD. The CDR3 coding sequence is TGTGCCATCAGTGAGACTAGCGGGAGGAGCTCCTACGAGCAGTACTTC. This encodes CAISETSGRSSYEQYF.

The chain carries TRBV30 and TRBJ2-1; D gene unclear. The CDR3 totals 12 residues. The V end lost 3 bases, the J end lost 6 bases, and 9 bases lay between the germline ends. Germline CDR1 GTSNPN, CDR2 SVGIG (reference sequence). This chain's CDR3 is CAWSGLANEQFF. The CDR3, as DNA: TGTGCCTGGAGCGGTTTAGCCAATGAGCAGTTCTTC.

The rearrangement joins TRBV2 to TRBJ2-7; TRBD1 matches 8 bases. This CDR3 contains 14 residues. Germline V lookup: CDR1 SNHLY, CDR2 FYNNEI. V shed 5 bases and J 0 bases; nucleotides not matched to a gene: 3. CDR3 sequence reads: CASSTGQGSYEQYF. CDR3 in DNA: TGTGCCAGCAGTACCGGACAGGGCTCCTACGAGCAGTACTTC.

The chain combines TRBV6-1 with TRBJ1-1; 10 nucleotides match TRBD1. Germline trimming cut 6 bases from V and 4 bases from J; bases unmatched to any gene: 8. The germline CDR1 and CDR2 sequences are MNHNS and SASEGT. The CDR3 runs 15 residues. The chain's CDR3 is CASRRPGQGPTEAFF. CDR3 in DNA: TGTGCCAGCAGACGCCCGGGACAGGGGCCCACTGAAGCTTTCTTT.

In DNA form, the CDR3 reads TGTGCCAGCAGTTTACCGAGTTTACGACAGGGGGCTAGCACAGATACGCAGTATTTT. Its protein is CASSLPSLRQGASTDTQYF. The chain employs TRBV28 and TRBJ2-3; the match to TRBD1 covers 10 bases. Looked up from germline, CDR1 is MDHEN and CDR2 is SYDVKM. J was trimmed by 0 bases and V by 2 bases; bases with no gene match: 11. The CDR3 extends over 19 amino acids.

The V call is TRBV6-5, the J call TRBJ1-3; weak D call: TRBD1 (5 bases). V was clipped by 4 bases and J by 0 bases, with 10 bases between them. This CDR3 is 15 amino acids long. CDR1 is MNHEY, CDR2 SVGAGI, per germline. CDR3 sequence reads: CASSSGTASGNTIYF. CDR3 DNA: TGTGCCAGCAGTTCCGGGACGGCCTCTGGAAACACCATATATTTT.

This clonotype came up a few times. The chain is built from TRBV6-5 and TRBJ1-2; D gene uncertain. The CDR3 sequence is 13 residues long. The V and J ends lost 6 bases and 8 bases respectively, with 16 bases between them. The germline gives CDR1 MNHEY, CDR2 SVGAGI. The CDR3 nucleotides read TGTGCCAGCAGCCCCGTCAGGATTCTAGGCTACACCTTC. It specifies CASSPVRILGYTF.

The chain joins TRBV10-3 to TRBJ2-7; 12 bases map to TRBD1. The junction had 1 base not matched to a gene; V was cut back by 0 bases and J by 7 bases. From germline, CDR1 is ENHRY and CDR2 SYGVKD. This CDR3 spans 14 amino acids. CDR3 DNA: TGTGCCATCAGTGAGTCGGGACAGGGGGCAGAGCAGTACTTC. The encoded protein is CAISESGQGAEQYF.

The chain combines TRBV30 with TRBJ2-2; D is undetermined. The CDR3 sequence is 12 residues long. The V and J ends lost 4 bases and 1 base respectively, with 4 bases between them. The germline gives CDR1 GTSNPN, CDR2 SVGIG (reference sequence). The CDR3 bases are TGTGCCTGGACAGGGAACACCGGGGAGCTGTTTTTT. Its translation: CAWTGNTGELFF. Variable domain in full (rest from reference TRBV30 and TRBJ2-2): SQTIHQWPATLVQPVGSPLSLECTVEGTSNPNLYWYRQAAGRGLQLLFYSVGIGQISSEVPQNLSASRPQDRQFILSSKKLLLSDSGFYLCAWTGNTGELFFGEGSRLTVL.